The entry below describes one T cell receptor (beta chain). The sample originates from a study of CD8 T cells in Susac syndrome. With random hexamers, 0.5 to 1 ug RNA was reverse transcribed. Amplification of TCR beta CDR3 by immunoSEQ multiplex PCR spanned 54 Vbeta and 13 Jbeta. TCRdb itself ran the immunoSEQ multiplex PCR reads through MiXCR, one entry per CDR3 protein. The table has about 94,000 distinct CDR3 sequences, about 95% seen once; the top ten hold about 0.28%. Germline assignment: CDR1 SEHNR and CDR2 FQNEAQ (reference sequence). This CDR3 spans 15 amino acids. V trimming: 6 bases; J trimming: 6 bases; junction bases outside the gene matches: 12.

The V call is TRBV7-9, the J call TRBJ2-7; 9 nucleotides match TRBD1. The receptor was derived from a human donor with Susac syndrome. The sample consisted of CD4+ T cells from PBMCs. The CDR3 reads CASSSKGQGRGEQYF. The CDR3 DNA sequence: TGTGCCAGCAGTTCCAAGGGACAGGGTCGGGGCGAGCAGTACTTC.